These T cell receptor beta chains were read from a single sample in a study of T cells after yellow fever vaccination. MiXCR was run by TCRdb on the 5' RACE reads, yielding one entry per CDR3 protein. Found here are about 160,000 distinct CDR3 sequences, 6.5% to 8.5% of them singletons; the top ten hold more than 2%. The sample was CD4+ T cells sorted from PBMCs, taken around 5 days after the first yellow fever vaccination. The origin of the receptors is a man aged 18 to 29 who received the YFV17D yellow fever vaccine. Both conserved end residues are part of each CDR3. D genes are given only for firm matches. Only part of the rows carry a size: once, few, many, or a class if the clone is expanded.

D gene | J gene | V gene | clone size | CDR3 protein | CDR3 DNA
TRBD1 | TRBJ1-6 | TRBV15 | many | CATSRDPTPGGNSPLHF | TGTGCCACCAGCAGAGATCCCACTCCAGGGGGCAATTCACCCCTCCACTTT
- | TRBJ1-2 | TRBV7-3 | - | CASSYLGGNCTF | TGTGCCAGCAGCTACCTCGGGGGTAATTGCACCTTC
- | TRBJ1-1 | TRBV6-1 | - | CASSSPAGTNTEAFF | TGTGCCAGCAGCTCCCCCGCAGGGACGAACACTGAAGCTTTCTTT
TRBD1 | TRBJ1-2 | TRBV7-2 | many | CASSITGADYGYTF | TGTGCCAGCAGCATCACAGGGGCGGACTATGGCTACACCTTC
- | TRBJ2-1 | TRBV6-2/TRBV6-3 | - | CASSSTTGFRYNEQFF | TGTGCCAGCAGTTCCACGACAGGTTTTAGGTACAATGAGCAGTTCTTC
TRBD1 | TRBJ2-5 | TRBV18 | - | CASSPRDSHQETQYF | TGTGCCAGCTCACCTCGGGACAGCCACCAAGAGACCCAGTACTTC
- | TRBJ1-2 | TRBV25-1 | - | CASSEYRGGANYGYTF | TGTGCCAGCAGTGAATATCGGGGGGGGGCTAACTATGGCTACACCTTC
- | TRBJ1-5 | TRBV3-1 | many | CASSQDPRNQPQHF | TGTGCCAGCAGCCAAGACCCCCGGAATCAGCCCCAGCATTTT
TRBD1 | TRBJ2-1 | TRBV7-2 | many | CASSGGTGGEQFF | TGTGCCAGCAGCGGGGGGACAGGGGGGGAGCAGTTCTTC
TRBD2 | TRBJ2-1 | TRBV24-1 | few | CATSATSGGGDEQFF | TGTGCCACCAGTGCTACTAGCGGGGGAGGCGATGAGCAGTTCTTC
- | TRBJ1-1 | TRBV19 | many | CASSRADESNTEAFF | TGTGCCAGTAGTAGGGCAGACGAATCGAACACTGAAGCTTTCTTT
TRBD1 | TRBJ1-1 | TRBV7-9 | many | CASSPDRLGLRTEAFF | TGTGCCAGCAGCCCGGACAGGTTGGGTTTGCGCACTGAAGCTTTCTTT
- | TRBJ2-2 | TRBV10-2 | many | CASSLRDTGELFF | TGTGCCAGCAGCTTGAGGGACACCGGGGAGCTGTTTTTT
- | TRBJ1-4 | TRBV7-2 | many | CASSLVPTNEKLFF | TGTGCCAGCAGCTTAGTACCGACTAATGAAAAACTGTTTTTT
- | TRBJ2-4 | TRBV14 | many | CASSQGGIDGIQYF | TGTGCCAGCAGCCAAGGGGGAATTGACGGCATTCAGTACTTC
- | TRBJ2-5 | TRBV3-1 | - | CASSQESWKETQYF | TGTGCCAGCAGCCAAGAAAGTTGGAAGGAGACCCAGTACTTC
TRBD1 | TRBJ2-1 | TRBV28 | many | CAWGQGAYNEQFF | TGTGCCTGGGGACAGGGAGCCTACAATGAGCAGTTCTTC
- | TRBJ1-2 | TRBV11-2 | - | CASSHPGPNWRGYTF | TGTGCCAGCAGCCACCCGGGCCCCAACTGGCGGGGCTACACCTTC
- | TRBJ1-1 | TRBV5-1 | many | CASSWGAANTEAFF | TGCGCCAGCAGTTGGGGGGCCGCCAACACTGAAGCTTTCTTT
- | TRBJ2-7 | TRBV25-1 | many | CASSLDTYEQYF | TGTGCCAGCAGTCTCGATACCTACGAGCAGTACTTC
- | TRBJ2-7 | TRBV29-1 | many | CSVEGRSTPYEQYF | TGCAGCGTGGAGGGACGGTCAACCCCCTACGAGCAGTACTTC
TRBD2 | TRBJ2-1 | TRBV28 | many | CASSLLGTRGLSEQFF | TGTGCCAGCAGTCTGCTGGGGACTAGAGGCCTGAGCGAGCAGTTCTTC
- | TRBJ2-6 | TRBV12-3/TRBV12-4 | few | CASSNRGRVKGANVLTF | TGTGCCAGCAGCAACCGGGGGCGCGTGAAAGGGGCCAACGTCCTGACTTTC
TRBD2 | TRBJ2-1 | TRBV7-3 | few | CASSLRPGGPLNEQFF | TGTGCCAGCAGCTTGAGGCCGGGGGGGCCTCTCAATGAGCAGTTCTTC
- | TRBJ1-1 | TRBV30 | - | CAWLRQQYTEAFF | TGTGCCTGGTTGAGACAGCAATACACTGAAGCTTTCTTT
- | TRBJ2-5 | TRBV5-1 | many | CASSRGLLQETQYF | TGCGCCAGCAGCCGCGGACTCCTACAAGAGACCCAGTACTTC
- | TRBJ1-2 | TRBV20-1 | - | CSAFPATSPSPNYGYTF | TGCAGTGCTTTCCCGGCCACCTCACCATCTCCTAACTATGGCTACACCTTC
- | TRBJ1-6 | TRBV12-3/TRBV12-4 | many | CASRLQGLLHF | TGTGCCAGCAGATTACAAGGCCTCCTCCACTTT
TRBD2 | TRBJ2-5 | TRBV12-3/TRBV12-4 | few | CAFSRPTDLAGGSQETQYF | TGTGCCTTCAGTCGACCAACCGATCTAGCGGGGGGTAGTCAAGAGACCCAGTACTTC
- | TRBJ1-2 | TRBV24-1 | many | CATSDLTVNYGYTF | TGTGCCACCAGTGATCTGACAGTAAACTATGGCTACACCTTC
- | TRBJ2-2 | TRBV18 | few | CASSPRANTGELFF | TGTGCCAGCTCACCACGGGCGAACACCGGGGAGCTGTTTTTT
- | TRBJ2-1 | TRBV6-5 | many | CASSSRRRGSYNEQFF | TGTGCCAGCAGTTCCAGGCGTCGGGGCTCCTACAATGAGCAGTTCTTC
TRBD1 | TRBJ2-2 | TRBV7-6 | many | CASSPGQGGVGELFF | TGTGCCAGCAGCCCCGGACAGGGGGGGGTCGGGGAGCTGTTTTTT
- | TRBJ1-5 | TRBV12-3/TRBV12-4 | - | CASSLHTRNQPQHF | TGTGCCAGCAGTTTGCACACCCGGAATCAGCCCCAGCATTTT
- | TRBJ2-5 | TRBV7-2 | many | CASSAQRETQYF | TGTGCCAGCAGCGCACAACGAGAGACCCAGTACTTC
TRBD1 | TRBJ2-7 | TRBV7-9 | - | CASSRWGQGSAYEQYF | TGTGCCAGCAGCCGCTGGGGACAGGGGTCCGCCTACGAGCAGTACTTC
- | TRBJ2-3 | TRBV7-8 | many | CASSSDRTGGTQYF | TGTGCCAGCAGCTCCGACAGGACCGGGGGTACGCAGTATTTT
TRBD1 | TRBJ1-2 | TRBV19 | few | CATDDRVIGYTF | TGTGCCACTGACGACAGGGTGATCGGCTACACCTTC
- | TRBJ2-5 | TRBV7-2 | many | CASSLARGEETQYF | TGTGCCAGCAGCTTAGCGCGGGGCGAAGAGACCCAGTACTTC
TRBD1 | TRBJ1-1 | TRBV4-3 | few | CASSPNGQGYTEAFF | TGCGCCAGCAGCCCGAACGGACAGGGGTACACTGAAGCTTTCTTT
TRBD1 | TRBJ2-1 | TRBV11-2 | - | CASHDRASYNEQFF | TGTGCCAGTCATGACAGGGCCTCCTACAATGAGCAGTTCTTC
- | TRBJ1-4 | TRBV6-5 | many | CASMGFLGARINEKLFF | TGTGCCAGCATGGGGTTTCTAGGGGCCAGGATTAATGAAAAACTGTTTTTT
TRBD1 | TRBJ2-5 | TRBV7-2 | many | CASSLAYRGALGETQYF | TGTGCCAGCAGCTTAGCTTACAGGGGGGCGTTAGGGGAGACCCAGTACTTC
- | TRBJ1-1 | TRBV5-1 | many | CASSYFGEVGTEAFF | TGCGCCAGCAGCTATTTCGGGGAGGTGGGCACTGAAGCTTTCTTT
- | TRBJ2-3 | TRBV5-1 | - | CASSLDERRVTDTQYF | TGCGCCAGCAGCTTGGATGAGCGGCGCGTCACAGATACGCAGTATTTT
- | TRBJ1-6 | TRBV6-5 | many | CASSYRDIGSPLHF | TGTGCCAGCAGTTACAGGGATATTGGTTCACCCCTCCACTTT
- | TRBJ1-2 | TRBV3-1 | many | CASSQTVSNYGYTF | TGTGCCAGCAGCCAGACGGTCTCTAACTATGGCTACACCTTC
- | TRBJ1-1 | TRBV7-3 | many | CASSPGSNTEAFF | TGTGCCAGCAGCCCAGGGTCGAACACTGAAGCTTTCTTT
- | TRBJ2-5 | TRBV19 | - | CATQGNEVQETQYF | TGTGCCACCCAGGGGAACGAGGTCCAAGAGACCCAGTACTTC
TRBD1 | TRBJ2-7 | TRBV20-1 | many | CSARLPGQGYEQYF | TGCAGTGCTAGACTCCCGGGACAGGGGTACGAGCAGTACTTC
- | TRBJ1-1 | TRBV20-1 | many | CSARVEGNTEAFF | TGCAGTGCTAGAGTGGAGGGGAACACTGAAGCTTTCTTT
- | TRBJ2-7 | TRBV18 | many | CASSREGGIVYEQYF | TGTGCCAGCTCCCGAGAGGGGGGGATCGTCTACGAGCAGTACTTC
TRBD1 | TRBJ2-1 | TRBV6-2/TRBV6-3 | few | CASRFLPGQGAHYNEQFF | TGTGCCAGCAGATTTCTTCCGGGACAGGGGGCTCATTACAATGAGCAGTTCTTC
- | TRBJ2-6 | TRBV5-1 | many | CASSLAARAGANVLTF | TGCGCCAGCAGCTTGGCGGCCCGAGCTGGGGCCAACGTCCTGACTTTC
- | TRBJ2-1 | TRBV7-2 | - | CASSLVGGHNEQFF | TGTGCCAGCAGCTTAGTTGGCGGACACAATGAGCAGTTCTTC
- | TRBJ2-7 | TRBV6-5 | - | CASSYSGPPYEQYF | TGTGCCAGCAGTTACTCGGGCCCTCCCTACGAGCAGTACTTC